The 27 T cell receptor beta chains in this list originate from one sample, sequenced in a study of T cell responses to AZD1222 COVID-19 vaccine. Assay: immunoSEQ multiplex PCR; the TCRdb copy retains only in-frame clones and omits some. The sample consists of under 150,000 clones, about 88% of them appearing once. Source: peripheral blood, taken 28 days after the second AZD1222 dose. The receptors here all came from an adult who received the AZD1222 COVID-19 vaccine.

The chain recombines TRBV7-2 with TRBJ1-5, with a tentative D call TRBD1 (5 bases). With 5 bases removed from V and 4 bases from J, the gap between germline ends came to 12 bases. This CDR3 is built from 14 residues. From germline, CDR1 is SGHTA and CDR2 FQGNSA. The CDR3 protein is CASSGGLFNQPQHF. CDR3 in DNA: TGTGCCAGCAGCGGGGGACTGTTTAATCAGCCCCAGCATTTT.

The V call is TRBV18, the J call TRBJ1-3; D is ambiguous. Germline CDR1 is KGHSH and CDR2 is LQKENI. The CDR3 consists of 12 residues. Trimming removed 1 base at V and 7 bases at J, with 5 bases between. CDR3 sequence: CASSPRRNTIYF. The CDR3 nucleotides read TGTGCCAGCTCACCACGGAGGAACACCATATATTTT.

The chain combines TRBV15 with TRBJ1-1, with D perhaps TRBD1 (5 bases). Trimming removed 3 bases at V and 11 bases at J, with 13 bases between. Germline lookup yields CDR1 LNHNV and CDR2 YYDKDF (reference sequence). The CDR3 is 12 residues long. CDR3 sequence reads: CATSSQGRLAFF. The CDR3 DNA sequence: TGTGCCACCAGCAGCCAGGGAAGGTTGGCTTTCTTT.

This rearrangement joins TRBV23-1 to TRBJ1-4; 8 bases match TRBD1. TRBV23-1 counts as an open reading frame of uncertain function. CDR3 length: 16 amino acids. J was trimmed by 8 bases and V by 0 bases; bases with no gene match: 8. CDR3 coding DNA: TGCGCCAGCAGTCAATCGAAGGCAGGGGGCGCCGAAAAACTGTTTTTT. Amino acid sequence: CASSQSKAGGAEKLFF.

The V and J genes are TRBV9 and TRBJ1-3; no clear D. The V gene lost 0 bases and the J gene lost 0 bases, with 10 bases spanning the gap. Germline loops: CDR1 SGDLS, CDR2 YYNGEE. The CDR3 is made up of 16 amino acids. CDR3 protein: CASSVVPSHSGNTIYF. CDR3 in DNA: TGTGCCAGCAGCGTAGTACCCTCGCACTCTGGAAACACCATATATTTT.

The V call is TRBV6-1, the J call TRBJ1-2; no definite D call. V dropped 2 bases and J dropped 4 bases, with 8 bases sitting between them. Germline V lookup: CDR1 MNHNS, CDR2 SASEGT. The CDR3 is made up of 13 amino acids. CDR3 in DNA: TGTGCCAGCAGTGAACAGTTGGGCTATGGCTACACCTTC. Translated: CASSEQLGYGYTF.

V is TRBV6-5 and J is TRBJ1-3; D not resolved. The CDR3 runs 13 residues. V lost 0 bases, J lost 8 bases, and 8 bases lay in between. Germline values: CDR1 MNHEY, CDR2 SVGAGI. Here the CDR3 reads CASSYSILDTIYF. Here the CDR3 DNA reads TGTGCCAGCAGTTACTCCATTCTGGACACCATATATTTT.

V and J are TRBV7-2 and TRBJ1-5, with 7 bases identical to TRBD1. From germline, CDR1 is SGHTA and CDR2 FQGNSA. This CDR3 spans 16 amino acids. V lost 4 bases to trimming and J lost 0 bases; unmatched junction nucleotides: 6. CDR3 region: CASSSGGSYSNQPQHF. CDR3 nucleotide sequence: TGTGCCAGCAGCTCAGGGGGGTCCTATAGCAATCAGCCCCAGCATTTT.

V gene TRBV7-9 combines with J gene TRBJ1-5; TRBD1 matches 7 bases. The CDR3 is made up of 17 amino acids. Germline V CDR1 and CDR2: SEHNR, FQNEAQ (reference sequence). The V and J ends lost 4 bases and 0 bases, in that order; junction bases with no gene match: 9. In DNA form, the CDR3 reads TGTGCCAGCAGCTCAAGCCGGGACAGTTATAGCAATCAGCCCCAGCATTTT. It translates to CASSSSRDSYSNQPQHF.

The V gene is TRBV30, the J gene TRBJ1-5, with D perhaps TRBD1 (6 bases). Germline V gives CDR1 GTSNPN, CDR2 SVGIG (reference sequence). The CDR3 runs to 13 residues. Deletions cut 0 bases from V and 10 bases from J, with 13 bases between. CDR3: CAWSVGEGVPQHF. CDR3 DNA: TGTGCCTGGAGTGTAGGTGAGGGGGTCCCCCAGCATTTT.

The table lists this clone with a few counts. J is TRBJ1-1 and V is TRBV2; D remains ambiguous. The CDR3 is made up of 12 amino acids. The germline CDR1 and CDR2 sequences are SNHLY and FYNNEI. V was clipped by 4 bases and J by 3 bases, with 6 bases between them. The CDR3 DNA sequence: TGTGCCAGCAGTGCCTGGGACACTGAAGCTTTCTTT. Its protein is CASSAWDTEAFF.

The V and J genes are TRBV4-2 and TRBJ1-4; D possibly corresponds to TRBD1 (6 bases). Germline V gives CDR1 LGHNA, CDR2 YNFKEQ. V was trimmed by 1 base and J by 13 bases, leaving 13 bases between them. This CDR3 region has 13 residues. The CDR3 reads CASSQGTKGGLFF. In nucleotides, the CDR3 is TGTGCCAGCAGCCAAGGCACCAAGGGGGGACTGTTTTTT.

A few counts support this clone. This rearrangement joins TRBV10-1 to TRBJ2-3, with 10 bases matching TRBD1. Unmatched junction bases numbered 5, after V lost 5 bases and J lost 6 bases. The CDR3 is 14 amino acids. The germline gives CDR1 WNHNN, CDR2 SYGVQD (reference sequence). The CDR3 region is CASSWDRGMDTQYF. The CDR3 DNA sequence: TGCGCCAGCAGTTGGGACAGGGGCATGGATACGCAGTATTTT.

The V gene is TRBV5-1, the J gene TRBJ1-3; 8 bases match TRBD1. This CDR3 is 13 amino acids long. V shed 4 bases and J 7 bases; nucleotides not matched to a gene: 4. Germline CDR1 and CDR2: SGHRS and YFSETQ. The CDR3 DNA reads TGCGCCAGCAGCACCGGACAGGGCAACACCATATATTTT. Protein product: CASSTGQGNTIYF.

This clone was recorded once. This chain connects TRBV18 to TRBJ1-6; 8 bases are shared with TRBD1. The CDR3 is made up of 15 amino acids. The V and J ends lost 3 bases and 10 bases, in that order; junction bases with no gene match: 8. CDR1 and CDR2 from the germline V gene are KGHSH and LQKENI. Here the CDR3 DNA reads TGTGCCAGCTCACCTCAGACAGGGGAAGGATCACCCCTCCACTTT. Translation: CASSPQTGEGSPLHF.

CDR3: CASSQVGGSQPQHF. CDR3 nucleotides: TGCGCCAGCAGCCAAGTGGGGGGGAGTCAGCCCCAGCATTTT. V and J are TRBV4-1 and TRBJ1-5; a possible D gene is TRBD1 (5 bases). V was trimmed by 1 base and J by 6 bases, leaving 10 bases between them. The germline CDR1 and CDR2 sequences are MGHRA and YSYEKL. This CDR3 contains 14 residues.

This sequence joins TRBV5-1 and TRBJ2-7; tentatively, D is TRBD1 (5 bases). Trimming stripped 2 bases from V and 5 bases from J, with 8 bases between. Germline V gene lookup returns CDR1 SGHRS and CDR2 YFSETQ. The CDR3 runs to 12 residues. The chain's CDR3 is CASSFQGNEQYF. CDR3 bases: TGCGCCAGCAGCTTTCAGGGAAACGAGCAGTACTTC.

The chain recombines TRBV10-2 with TRBJ2-7; D tentatively reads TRBD1 or TRBD2 (6 bases each). Trimming pared 3 bases from V and 1 base from J, leaving 13 bases between. The CDR3 totals 15 residues. The germline gives CDR1 WSHSY, CDR2 SAAADI. CDR3 protein: CASSEGRGASYEQYF. CDR3 bases: TGCGCCAGCAGTGAAGGAAGGGGGGCTTCCTACGAGCAGTACTTC.

V and J are TRBV4-3 and TRBJ2-7, with a possible D match to TRBD2 (6 bases). The V gene's germline CDR1 is LGHNA and CDR2 YSLEER. V lost 0 bases to trimming and J lost 7 bases, with 10 bases between them. The CDR3 runs to 13 residues. The CDR3 sequence: CASSQDGGMEQYF. DNA for the CDR3: TGCGCCAGCAGCCAAGATGGGGGGATGGAGCAGTACTTC.

The chain employs TRBV11-2 and TRBJ2-5, with 7 bases aligning to TRBD1. The CDR3 consists of 15 residues. V lost 5 bases, J lost 4 bases, and 10 bases stayed unmatched. The V gene's germline CDR1 is SGHAT and CDR2 FQNNGV. The chain's CDR3 is CASSVRQGPGETQYF. The CDR3 nucleotides are TGTGCCAGCAGCGTAAGACAGGGTCCCGGAGAGACCCAGTACTTC.

The rearrangement joins TRBV18 to TRBJ2-6; no definite D call. The CDR3 is made up of 15 amino acids. CDR1 and CDR2 from the germline V gene are KGHSH and LQKENI. Trimming cost V 1 base and J 0 bases, with 4 bases left between them. The CDR3 DNA reads as TGTGCCAGCTCACCACAGGACTCTGGGGCCAACGTCCTGACTTTC. Amino acid sequence: CASSPQDSGANVLTF.

The chain employs TRBV5-1 and TRBJ1-1, with D perhaps matching TRBD1 (5 bases). With 0 bases removed from V and 1 base from J, the gap between germline ends came to 10 bases. The CDR3 is 15 residues long. The germline V gene has CDR1 SGHRS and CDR2 YFSETQ. Written as DNA, the CDR3 is TGCGCCAGCAGCTTGGGAGACAGACCGAACACTGAAGCTTTCTTT. Translating it yields CASSLGDRPNTEAFF.

The J gene is TRBJ2-7, the V gene TRBV15; D remains ambiguous. Germline CDR1 LNHNV, CDR2 YYDKDF (reference sequence). The CDR3 is 12 amino acids. Between the trimmed V and J ends, which lost 3 bases and 3 bases, there was a span of 6 bases. The CDR3 spells CATSRDSYEQYF. The CDR3 DNA reads as TGTGCCACCAGCAGGGATAGCTACGAGCAGTACTTC. Variable domain in full (rest from reference TRBV15 and TRBJ2-7): DAMVIQNPRYQVTQFGKPVTLSCSQTLNHNVMYWYQQKSSQAPKLLFHYYDKDFNNEADTPDNFQSRRPNTSFCFLDIRSPGLGDTAMYLCATSRDSYEQYFGPGTRLTVT.

V usage is TRBV7-9 and J usage is TRBJ1-2, with 9 bases lining up with TRBD1. The germline V gene has CDR1 SEHNR and CDR2 FQNEAQ (reference sequence). There are 13 residues in the CDR3. V dropped 1 base and J dropped 7; count of bases not matched to a gene: 1. The CDR3 sequence: CASSLDRGLGYTF. The CDR3 nucleotides are TGTGCCAGCAGCTTAGACAGGGGGCTTGGCTACACCTTC.

This clone was found a few times. The V gene is TRBV19, the J gene TRBJ1-6; D perhaps matches TRBD1 (5 bases). The germline CDR1 and CDR2 sequences are LNHDA and SQIVND (reference sequence). Trimming removed 4 bases at V and 7 bases at J, with 8 bases between. The CDR3 runs to 13 residues. The CDR3 nucleotides are TGTGCCAGTAGTACCCGACAGAATTCACCCCTCCACTTT. The encoded protein is CASSTRQNSPLHF.

The rearrangement links TRBV12-3 or TRBV12-4 to TRBJ1-1; maybe TRBD1 (5 bases). The CDR3 extends over 11 amino acids. Trimming shortened V by 6 bases and J by 12 bases, and 14 bases separated the two germline ends. Here the CDR3 reads CASRRTLDTFF. In DNA, the CDR3 is TGTGCCAGCAGACGGACACTGGATACTTTCTTT.

The rearrangement joins TRBV9 to TRBJ1-2; D possibly corresponds to TRBD1 (6 bases). CDR1 and CDR2 (germline): SGDLS, YYNGEE. There are 13 residues in the CDR3. Deletions cut 0 bases from V and 4 bases from J, with 7 bases between. Here the CDR3 reads CASSVAQGYGYTF. CDR3 DNA: TGTGCCAGCAGCGTAGCACAGGGCTATGGCTACACCTTC.